This T cell receptor beta chain comes out of a study of cytomegalovirus exposure and HLA in healthy donors. There was no recording of CMV serostatus for this donor. Germline values: CDR1 GTSNPN, CDR2 SVGIG (reference sequence). The trim removed 5 bases at V and 9 bases at J, leaving 16 bases unmatched. This CDR3 comprises 15 residues. This clone was recorded a few times. Primers included in the PCR were 60 Vbeta and 13 Jbeta primers. The assay was immunoSEQ multiplex PCR, and TCRdb's table has in-frame clones only and misses some. There are approximately 97,000 clones in the sample; approximately 64% occur only once, and approximately 4.3% lies in the top ten.

The source is a human donor in good health. Sample: PBMCs. The rearrangement links TRBV30 to TRBJ2-5; 9 bases are a match to TRBD1. CDR3: CAWGTGTGISFSQYF. In DNA form, the CDR3 reads TGTGCCTGGGGTACCGGGACAGGGATTTCTTTCTCCCAGTACTTC.